In its sample, the clone carrying this T cell receptor beta chain was seen many times. These data belong to a study of T cells after yellow fever vaccination. Germline CDR1 LGHNA, CDR2 YSLEER. The CDR3 has 16 amino acids. Trimming took 0 bases from V and 0 from J, leaving 11 bases between them. TCRdb itself ran the 5' RACE reads through MiXCR, one entry per CDR3 protein. The data contain more than 300,000 distinct CDR3 sequences, about 10% of them singletons. The chain is built from TRBV4-3 and TRBJ1-2; no definite D call. This clonotype was sampled from a man between 18 and 29 years old who received the YFV17D yellow fever vaccine. The material sequenced was CD4+ T cells sorted from PBMCs, taken 45 days after the yellow fever booster vaccination. This chain's CDR3 is CASSQDTGTSNYGYTF. The CDR3 coding sequence is TGCGCCAGCAGCCAAGATACCGGCACATCTAACTATGGCTACACCTTC.